The entry below gives a single T cell receptor (beta chain) sequence along with its context. Libraries were prepared by immunoSEQ multiplex PCR; TCRdb keeps only in-frame clonotypes and omits some of them. The table includes 55,000 to 85,000 clones, 85% to 95% detected once. The data are from a study of T cell changes during pregnancy in multiple sclerosis. The CDR3 runs to 11 residues. CDR1 is GTSNPN, CDR2 SVGIG, per germline (reference sequence). Trimming pared 5 bases from V and 6 bases from J, leaving 8 bases between. This sequence originates from a female donor with multiple sclerosis, enrolled in a pregnancy study. The rearrangement joins TRBV30 to TRBJ2-1; a weak D match, TRBD2 (6 bases). This sample comprised CD4+ T cells from peripheral blood mononuclear cells, obtained after pregnancy. CDR3 protein: CAWGTFNEQFF. CDR3 nucleotides: TGTGCCTGGGGGACTTTCAATGAGCAGTTCTTC. Full variable domain (outside the CDR3, taken from reference TRBV30 and TRBJ2-1): SQTIHQWPATLVQPVGSPLSLECTVEGTSNPNLYWYRQAAGRGLQLLFYSVGIGQISSEVPQNLSASRPQDRQFILSSKKLLLSDSGFYLCAWGTFNEQFFGPGTRLTVL.